This entry is about one T cell receptor (beta chain). What it recognizes is unknown. Primers included in the PCR were 60 Vbeta and 13 Jbeta primers. Profiled with immunoSEQ multiplex PCR; TCRdb holds only in-frame clones, not every one. Its listing shows roughly 50,000 clones. The CDR3 runs to 14 residues. The V end was cut by 0 bases, the J end by 4 bases, with 13 bases between. Germline assignment: CDR1 GTSNPN and CDR2 SVGIG (reference sequence). These data come from a study of cytomegalovirus exposure and HLA in healthy donors. General study points: Prior analysis indicated that the majority of TCR beta V segments exhibited productivity approximately 90% or approximately 30% of the time. TCR beta chains numbering 164 were designated cytomegalovirus-associated. The majority of CMV-associated TCR beta chains were reported as apparently HLA-restricted in a later analysis. From TCR beta sequences, most subjects' HLA-A and HLA-B alleles were reportedly predicted accurately.

Sequencing input: PBMCs. This receptor was taken from a woman between 55 and 75 years old in good health and CMV-seropositive. The chain employs TRBV30 and TRBJ2-7, with D unclear. The CDR3 is CAWSVRGEMYEQYF. CDR3 DNA sequence: TGTGCCTGGAGTGTACGAGGAGAGATGTACGAGCAGTACTTC.